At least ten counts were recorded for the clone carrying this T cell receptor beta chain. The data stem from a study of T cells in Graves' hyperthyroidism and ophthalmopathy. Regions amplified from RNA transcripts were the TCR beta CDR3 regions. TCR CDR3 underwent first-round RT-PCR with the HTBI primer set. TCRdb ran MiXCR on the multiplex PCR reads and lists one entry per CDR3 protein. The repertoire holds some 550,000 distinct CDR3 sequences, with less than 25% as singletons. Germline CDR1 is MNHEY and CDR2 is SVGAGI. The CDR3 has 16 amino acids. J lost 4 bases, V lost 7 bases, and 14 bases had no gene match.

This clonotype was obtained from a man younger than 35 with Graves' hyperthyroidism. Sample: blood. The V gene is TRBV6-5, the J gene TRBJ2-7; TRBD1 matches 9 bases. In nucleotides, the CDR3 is TGTGCCAGCACCCAACTCGGGACAGGGAGTATGTACGAGCAGTACTTC. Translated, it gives CASTQLGTGSMYEQYF.